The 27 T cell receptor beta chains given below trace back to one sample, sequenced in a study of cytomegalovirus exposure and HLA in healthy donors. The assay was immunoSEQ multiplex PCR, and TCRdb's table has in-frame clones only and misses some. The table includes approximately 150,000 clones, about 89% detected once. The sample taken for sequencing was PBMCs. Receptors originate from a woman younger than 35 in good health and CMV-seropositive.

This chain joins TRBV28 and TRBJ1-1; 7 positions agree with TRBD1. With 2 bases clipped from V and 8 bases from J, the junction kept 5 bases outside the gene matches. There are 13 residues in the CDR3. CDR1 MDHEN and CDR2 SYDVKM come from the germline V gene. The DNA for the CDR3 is TGTGCCAGCAGTTTACTACCGGGACAGGAAGCTTTCTTT. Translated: CASSLLPGQEAFF.

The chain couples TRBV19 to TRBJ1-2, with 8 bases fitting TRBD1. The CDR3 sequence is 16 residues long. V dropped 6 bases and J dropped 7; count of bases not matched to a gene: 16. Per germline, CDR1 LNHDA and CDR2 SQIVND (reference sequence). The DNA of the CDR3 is TGTGCCAGTAGCATCGGACAGGGTCTTTTCTTCAGTGGCTACACCTTC. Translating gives CASSIGQGLFFSGYTF.

CDR3 in amino acids: CASSQGSGANVLTF. CDR3 nucleotide sequence: TGTGCCAGCAGTCAGGGGTCTGGGGCCAACGTCCTGACTTTC. V gene TRBV6-1 combines with J gene TRBJ2-6; a possible D gene is TRBD1 (6 bases). V was pared by 5 bases and J by 1 base, with 6 bases between. Germline CDR1 and CDR2: MNHNS and SASEGT. This CDR3 spans 14 amino acids.

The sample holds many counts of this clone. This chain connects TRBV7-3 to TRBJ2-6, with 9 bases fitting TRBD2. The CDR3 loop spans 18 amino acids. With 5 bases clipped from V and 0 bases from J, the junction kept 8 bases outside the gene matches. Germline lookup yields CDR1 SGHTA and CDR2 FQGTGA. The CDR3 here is CASSPRTSAFSGANVLTF. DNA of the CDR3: TGTGCCAGCAGCCCCAGGACTAGCGCCTTCTCTGGGGCCAACGTCCTGACTTTC.

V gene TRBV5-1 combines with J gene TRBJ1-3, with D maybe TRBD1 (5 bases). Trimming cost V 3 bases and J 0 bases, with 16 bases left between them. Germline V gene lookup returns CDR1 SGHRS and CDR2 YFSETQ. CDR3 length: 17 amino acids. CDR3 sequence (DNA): TGCGCCAGCAGCTCCCTCCAGGGCGGTTCCTCTGGAAACACCATATATTTT. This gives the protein CASSSLQGGSSGNTIYF.

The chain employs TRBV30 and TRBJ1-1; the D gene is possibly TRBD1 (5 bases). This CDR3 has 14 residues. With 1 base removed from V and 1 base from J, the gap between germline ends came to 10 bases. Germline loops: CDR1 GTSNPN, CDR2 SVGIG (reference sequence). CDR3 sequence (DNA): TGTGCCTGGAGTGGACAGCTAACGAACACTGAAGCTTTCTTT. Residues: CAWSGQLTNTEAFF.

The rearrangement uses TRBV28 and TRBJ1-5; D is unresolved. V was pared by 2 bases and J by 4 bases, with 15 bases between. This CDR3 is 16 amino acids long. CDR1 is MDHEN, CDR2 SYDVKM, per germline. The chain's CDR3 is CASSLLGHLINQPQHF. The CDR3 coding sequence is TGTGCCAGCAGTTTACTTGGCCATCTTATAAATCAGCCCCAGCATTTT.

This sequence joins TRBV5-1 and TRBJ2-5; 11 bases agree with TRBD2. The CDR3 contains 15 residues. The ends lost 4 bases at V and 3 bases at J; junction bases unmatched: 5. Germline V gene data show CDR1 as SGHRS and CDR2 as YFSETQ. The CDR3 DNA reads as TGCGCCAGCAGCGGGGGACTAGCGGCCAAAGAGACCCAGTACTTC. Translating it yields CASSGGLAAKETQYF.

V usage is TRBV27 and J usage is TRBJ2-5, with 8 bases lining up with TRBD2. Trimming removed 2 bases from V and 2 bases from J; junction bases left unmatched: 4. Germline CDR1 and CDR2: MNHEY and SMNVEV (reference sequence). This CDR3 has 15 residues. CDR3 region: CASSLIGGAQETQYF. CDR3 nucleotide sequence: TGTGCCAGCAGTTTAATCGGGGGGGCTCAAGAGACCCAGTACTTC.

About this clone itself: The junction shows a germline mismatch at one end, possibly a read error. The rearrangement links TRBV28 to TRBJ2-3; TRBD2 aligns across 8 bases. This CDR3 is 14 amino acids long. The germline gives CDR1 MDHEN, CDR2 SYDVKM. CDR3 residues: CASTLAGITDTQYF. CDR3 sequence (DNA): TGTGCCAGCACTTTAGCGGGGATCACAGATACGCAGTATTTT.

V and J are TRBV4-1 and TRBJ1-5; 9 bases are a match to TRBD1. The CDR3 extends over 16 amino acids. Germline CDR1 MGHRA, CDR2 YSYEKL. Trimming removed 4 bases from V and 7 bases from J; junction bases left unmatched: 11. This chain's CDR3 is CASSLPPGQGGQPQHF. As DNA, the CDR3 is TGCGCCAGCAGCCTCCCACCGGGACAGGGTGGGCAGCCCCAGCATTTT.

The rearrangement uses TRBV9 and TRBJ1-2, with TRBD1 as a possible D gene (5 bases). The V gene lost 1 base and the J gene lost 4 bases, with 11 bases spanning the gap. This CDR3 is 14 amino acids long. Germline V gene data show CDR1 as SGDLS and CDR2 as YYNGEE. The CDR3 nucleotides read TGTGCCAGCAGCGTATTGGCAGGGTCCTATGGCTACACCTTC. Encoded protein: CASSVLAGSYGYTF. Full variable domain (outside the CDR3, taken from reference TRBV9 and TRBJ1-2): DSGVTQTPKHLITATGQRVTLRCSPRSGDLSVYWYQQSLDQGLQFLIQYYNGEERAKGNILERFSAQQFPDLHSELNLSSLELGDSALYFCASSVLAGSYGYTFGSGTRLTVV.

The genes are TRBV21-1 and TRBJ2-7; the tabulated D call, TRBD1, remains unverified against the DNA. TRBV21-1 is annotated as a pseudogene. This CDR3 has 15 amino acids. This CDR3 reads CASSSPGTGYNEQYF. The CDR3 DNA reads TGTGCCAGCAGCAGCCCAGGGACAGGGTACAACGAGCAGTACTTC.

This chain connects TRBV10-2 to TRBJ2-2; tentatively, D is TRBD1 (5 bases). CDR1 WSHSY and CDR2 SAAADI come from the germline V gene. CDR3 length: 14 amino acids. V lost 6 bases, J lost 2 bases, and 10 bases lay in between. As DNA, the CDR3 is TGCGCCAGCAGGAAACAGGAAAACACCGGGGAGCTGTTTTTT. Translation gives CASRKQENTGELFF.

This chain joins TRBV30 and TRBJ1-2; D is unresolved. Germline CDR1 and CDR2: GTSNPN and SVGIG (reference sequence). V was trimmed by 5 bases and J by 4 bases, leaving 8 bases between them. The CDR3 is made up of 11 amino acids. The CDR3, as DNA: TGTGCCTGGGGGCAGATCTATGGCTACACCTTC. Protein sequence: CAWGQIYGYTF. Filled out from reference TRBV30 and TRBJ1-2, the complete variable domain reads SQTIHQWPATLVQPVGSPLSLECTVEGTSNPNLYWYRQAAGRGLQLLFYSVGIGQISSEVPQNLSASRPQDRQFILSSKKLLLSDSGFYLCAWGQIYGYTFGSGTRLTVV.

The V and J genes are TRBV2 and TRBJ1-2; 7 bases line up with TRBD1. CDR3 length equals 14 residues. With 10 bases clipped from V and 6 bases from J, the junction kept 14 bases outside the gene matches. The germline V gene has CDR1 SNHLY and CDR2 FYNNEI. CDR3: CAISPTGYEDGYTF. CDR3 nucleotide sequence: TGTGCCATCTCACCGACAGGGTATGAGGATGGCTACACCTTC.

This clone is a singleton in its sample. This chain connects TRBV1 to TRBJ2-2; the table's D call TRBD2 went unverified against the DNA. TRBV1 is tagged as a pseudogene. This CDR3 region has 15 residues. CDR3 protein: CTSSDRLAGTGELFF. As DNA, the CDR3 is TGCACCAGCAGCGACCGACTAGCGGGGACGGGGGAGCTGTTTTTT.

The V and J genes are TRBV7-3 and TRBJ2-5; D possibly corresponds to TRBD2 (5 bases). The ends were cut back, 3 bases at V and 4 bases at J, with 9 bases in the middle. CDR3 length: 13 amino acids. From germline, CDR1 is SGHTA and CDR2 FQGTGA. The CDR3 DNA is TGTGCCAGCAGCTTGCGGGTCGGAGAGACCCAGTACTTC. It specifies CASSLRVGETQYF.

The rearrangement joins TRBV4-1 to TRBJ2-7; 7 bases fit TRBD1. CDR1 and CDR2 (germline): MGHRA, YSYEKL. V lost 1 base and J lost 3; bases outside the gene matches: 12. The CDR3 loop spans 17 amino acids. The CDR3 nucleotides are TGCGCCAGCAGCCAAGGTGGGTTTAACGACAGGGACTACGAGCAGTACTTC. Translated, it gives CASSQGGFNDRDYEQYF.

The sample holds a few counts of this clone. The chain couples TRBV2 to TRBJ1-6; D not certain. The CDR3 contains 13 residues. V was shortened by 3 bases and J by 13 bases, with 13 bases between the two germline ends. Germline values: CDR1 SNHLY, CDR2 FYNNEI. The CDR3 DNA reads TGTGCCAGCAGTGACGAGGGTGCGTTGCCCCTCCACTTT. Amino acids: CASSDEGALPLHF.

The CDR3 here is CSVEYSRQGNTGELFF. CDR3 bases: TGCAGCGTTGAGTACTCACGACAGGGGAACACCGGGGAGCTGTTTTTT. This chain uses TRBV29-1 with TRBJ2-2; TRBD1 aligns across 7 bases. The CDR3 is 16 amino acids. Trimming at V came to 3 bases and at J to 1 base, leaving 8 bases not matched to a gene. CDR1 and CDR2 from the germline V gene are SQVTM and ANQGSEA.

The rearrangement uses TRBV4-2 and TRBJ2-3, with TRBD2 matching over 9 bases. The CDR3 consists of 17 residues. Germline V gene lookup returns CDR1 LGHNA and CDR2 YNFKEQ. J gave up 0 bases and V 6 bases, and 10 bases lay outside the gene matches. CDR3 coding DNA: TGTGCCAGCAGTCCTTTTGGGCGGGGGGGGAGCACAGATACGCAGTATTTT. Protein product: CASSPFGRGGSTDTQYF.

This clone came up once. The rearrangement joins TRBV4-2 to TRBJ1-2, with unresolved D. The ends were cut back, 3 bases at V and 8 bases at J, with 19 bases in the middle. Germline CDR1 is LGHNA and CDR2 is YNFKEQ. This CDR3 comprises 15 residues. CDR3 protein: CASSQAGSRGGGYTF. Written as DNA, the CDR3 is TGTGCCAGCAGCCAGGCTGGGTCCCGCGGAGGGGGCTACACCTTC.

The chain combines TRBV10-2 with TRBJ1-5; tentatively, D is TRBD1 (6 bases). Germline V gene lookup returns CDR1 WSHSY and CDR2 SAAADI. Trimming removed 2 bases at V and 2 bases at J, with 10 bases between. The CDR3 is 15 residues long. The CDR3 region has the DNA TGCGCCAGCAGTGAGGTGGGGGCCCGCAATCAGCCCCAGCATTTT. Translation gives CASSEVGARNQPQHF.

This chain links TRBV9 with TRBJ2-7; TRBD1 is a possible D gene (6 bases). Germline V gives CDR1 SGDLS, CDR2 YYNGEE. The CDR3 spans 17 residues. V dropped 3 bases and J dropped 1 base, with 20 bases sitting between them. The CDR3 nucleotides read TGTGCCAGCAGCGGATTAACAGGGATGGGAAGGTCCTACGAGCAGTACTTC. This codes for CASSGLTGMGRSYEQYF.

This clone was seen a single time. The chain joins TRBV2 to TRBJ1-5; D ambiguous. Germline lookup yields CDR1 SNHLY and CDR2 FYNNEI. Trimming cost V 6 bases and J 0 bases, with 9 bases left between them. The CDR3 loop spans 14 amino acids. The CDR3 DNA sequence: TGTGCCAGCAGGGACGACTATAGCAATCAGCCCCAGCATTTT. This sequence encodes CASRDDYSNQPQHF.

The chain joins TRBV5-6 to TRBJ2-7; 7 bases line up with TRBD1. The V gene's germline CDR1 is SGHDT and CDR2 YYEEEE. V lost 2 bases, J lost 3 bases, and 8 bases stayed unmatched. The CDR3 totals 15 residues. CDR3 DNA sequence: TGTGCCAGCAGCTTCATTGTGACAGGGAGCTACGAGCAGTACTTC. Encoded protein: CASSFIVTGSYEQYF. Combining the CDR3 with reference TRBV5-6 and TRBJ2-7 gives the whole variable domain DAGVTQSPTHLIKTRGQQVTLRCSPKSGHDTVSWYQQALGQGPQFIFQYYEEEERQRGNFPDRFSGHQFPNYSSELNVNALLLGDSALYLCASSFIVTGSYEQYFGPGTRLTVT.